These T cell receptor beta chains were read from a single sample in a study of cytomegalovirus exposure and HLA in healthy donors. Using immunoSEQ multiplex PCR, the repertoire was profiled, and TCRdb retains in-frame clones only, with some absent. The sample contains roughly 66,000 clones, about 80% of which appear only once. Specimen: PBMCs. Every receptor here comes from a man aged 18 to 29 in good health and CMV-seropositive. The CDR3 runs from the conserved cysteine through the conserved F or W. Fields, in order: clone size, D gene, J gene, V gene, CDR3 protein, CDR3 DNA. D genes are given only for firm matches. Size is stated for part of the rows, as once, few or many counts, or as a class when the clone is expanded.

NA | TRBD2 | TRBJ2-3 | TRBV5-1 | CASSLWTSPSTDTQYF | TGCGCCAGCAGCCTGTGGACTAGCCCCTCCACAGATACGCAGTATTTT
NA | TRBD2 | TRBJ2-3 | TRBV6-4 | CASSGTSGGTDTQYF | TGTGCCAGCAGTGGGACTAGCGGGGGCACAGATACGCAGTATTTT
NA | TRBD1 | TRBJ1-1 | TRBV29-1 | CSVLLAGGLNTEAFF | TGCAGCGTGCTCCTCGCAGGGGGCCTGAACACTGAAGCTTTCTTT
NA | TRBD1 | TRBJ1-6 | TRBV30 | CAWDRVEGSPLHF | TGTGCCTGGGACAGGGTCGAAGGTTCACCCCTCCACTTT
few | NA | TRBJ1-1 | TRBV19 | CASSIPGDTEAFF | TGTGCCAGTAGTATTCCCGGGGACACTGAAGCTTTCTTT
NA | NA | TRBJ2-3 | TRBV6-5 | CASRARSTDTQYF | TGTGCCAGCAGAGCCCGAAGCACAGATACGCAGTATTTT
NA | NA | TRBJ1-6 | TRBV30 | CARGRRDSPLHF | TGTGCCCGCGGGAGGAGGGATTCACCCCTCCACTTT
NA | NA | TRBJ1-1 | TRBV6-5 | CASSSPGTEAFF | TGTGCCAGCAGTTCGCCGGGCACTGAAGCTTTCTTT
NA | TRBD1 | TRBJ1-1 | TRBV5-1 | CASSFWTGGNTEAFF | TGCGCCAGCAGCTTCTGGACAGGGGGGAACACTGAAGCTTTCTTT
NA | NA | TRBJ1-4 | TRBV9 | CASSGPGTRGEKLFF | TGTGCCAGCAGCGGCCCCGGGACACGGGGTGAAAAACTGTTTTTT
NA | TRBD1 | TRBJ2-7 | TRBV28 | CASSSPGRGPYEQYF | TGTGCCAGCAGTTCTCCGGGCAGGGGGCCCTACGAGCAGTACTTC
once | NA | TRBJ2-5 | TRBV5-1 | CASSQPEETQYF | TGCGCCAGCAGCCAACCAGAAGAGACCCAGTACTTC
once | TRBD1 | TRBJ1-2 | TRBV27 | CASRGDRGRFVF | TGTGCCAGCAGGGGGGACAGGGGGCGGTTTGTCTTC
NA | NA | TRBJ1-6 | TRBV7-9 | CASRKTGQDSPLHF | TGTGCCAGCAGAAAAACAGGCCAAGATTCACCCCTCCACTTT
NA | NA | TRBJ2-7 | TRBV7-9 | CASSRPGQSYEQYF | TGTGCCAGCAGCCGTCCCGGACAGAGCTACGAGCAGTACTTC
NA | TRBD1 | TRBJ2-1 | TRBV6-5 | CASGWTGGSGNEQFF | TGTGCCAGCGGATGGACAGGGGGCAGCGGAAATGAGCAGTTCTTC
NA | TRBD1 | TRBJ2-7 | TRBV29-1 | CSASTGGPYEQYF | TGCAGCGCCTCAACAGGGGGCCCCTACGAGCAGTACTTC
NA | TRBD1 | TRBJ2-7 | TRBV27 | CASSLTGFNEQYF | TGTGCCAGCAGTTTGACAGGGTTCAACGAGCAGTACTTC
NA | NA | TRBJ2-4 | TRBV6-5 | CASSWLGDIQYF | TGTGCCAGCAGTTGGCTCGGGGACATTCAGTACTTC
once | NA | TRBJ1-5 | TRBV4-1 | CASSLEEGTQPQHF | TGCGCCAGCAGCCTGGAGGAGGGCACCCAGCCCCAGCATTTT
NA | NA | TRBJ1-4 | TRBV30 | CAWSVGDGQEKLFF | TGTGCCTGGAGTGTAGGAGATGGACAGGAAAAACTGTTTTTT
NA | TRBD1 | TRBJ2-7 | TRBV4-1 | CASSPRDRADHEQYF | TGCGCCAGCAGCCCCCGGGACAGGGCAGATCACGAGCAGTACTTC
NA | TRBD1 | TRBJ1-2 | TRBV29-1 | CSALGTGDYGYTF | TGCAGCGCTCTCGGAACAGGGGACTATGGCTACACCTTC
NA | TRBD1 | TRBJ1-2 | TRBV25-1 | CASSDRETGDYGYTF | TGTGCCAGCAGTGATCGGGAGACAGGGGACTATGGCTACACCTTC
NA | NA | TRBJ1-1 | TRBV29-1 | CSVSRSDTEAFF | TGCAGCGTTTCTAGGAGCGACACTGAAGCTTTCTTT
NA | TRBD2 | TRBJ2-6 | TRBV28 | CASIAGGPLGFSGANVLTF | TGTGCCAGCATAGCGGGGGGGCCTCTTGGATTCTCTGGGGCCAACGTCCTGACTTTC
NA | NA | TRBJ1-5 | TRBV19 | CASRARNNQPQHF | TGTGCCAGTAGGGCGCGGAACAATCAGCCCCAGCATTTT
NA | NA | TRBJ2-6 | TRBV25-1 | CASNRARASGANVLTF | TGTGCCAGCAACCGGGCCAGGGCAAGTGGGGCCAACGTCCTGACTTTC
NA | TRBD1 | TRBJ2-2 | TRBV5-1 | CASRRTGGDTGELFF | TGCGCCAGCAGGCGCACAGGGGGCGACACCGGGGAGCTGTTTTTT
NA | NA | TRBJ1-2 | TRBV6-5 | CASSYSPANYGYTF | TGTGCCAGCAGTTACTCGCCGGCTAACTATGGCTACACCTTC
NA | TRBD2 | TRBJ2-5 | TRBV6-4 | CASSPTSGSVETQYF | TGTGCCAGCAGTCCTACTAGCGGGAGTGTGGAGACCCAGTACTTC
NA | NA | TRBJ2-7 | TRBV25-1 | CASSDSSSYEQYF | TGTGCCAGCAGTGATTCCAGCTCCTACGAGCAGTACTTC
NA | NA | TRBJ1-1 | TRBV5-1 | CASSLWGEEAFF | TGCGCCAGCAGCTTGTGGGGGGAGGAAGCTTTCTTT
NA | NA | TRBJ2-1 | TRBV11-2 | CASSQPRTSLF | TGTGCCAGCAGCCAACCCCGGACTTCCCTCTTC
NA | TRBD1 | TRBJ2-6 | TRBV6-5 | CASSLTGTAGANVLTF | TGTGCCAGCAGTTTGACAGGGACCGCCGGGGCCAACGTCCTGACTTTC
NA | TRBD1 | TRBJ1-5 | TRBV5-5 | CASSPSGGAFRQPQHF | TGTGCCAGCAGCCCCTCAGGGGGCGCGTTCCGTCAGCCCCAGCATTTT
once | TRBD1 | TRBJ1-5 | TRBV2 | CASSDRGLSNQPQHF | TGTGCCAGCAGCGACAGGGGTTTGAGCAATCAGCCCCAGCATTTT
NA | TRBD1 | TRBJ1-5 | TRBV9 | CASSGQGSQPQHF | TGTGCCAGCAGCGGACAGGGAAGTCAGCCCCAGCATTTT
NA | NA | TRBJ2-5 | TRBV30 | CAWSFVEGETQYF | TGTGCCTGGAGTTTCGTTGAGGGTGAGACCCAGTACTTC
NA | TRBD1 | TRBJ1-2 | TRBV9 | CASSVNQGAEGYTF | TGTGCCAGCAGCGTTAACCAGGGGGCTGAAGGCTACACCTTC
NA | TRBD2 | TRBJ2-1 | TRBV11-2 | CASSSRGGLGVHEQFF | TGTGCCAGCAGCTCTCGCGGGGGTCTAGGTGTCCATGAGCAGTTCTTC
NA | TRBD1 | TRBJ1-1 | TRBV27 | CASRRGQGSEAFF | TGTGCCAGCAGGAGGGGACAGGGTTCTGAAGCTTTCTTT
NA | NA | TRBJ1-1 | TRBV2 | CASSEGGFKMNTEAFF | TGTGCCAGCAGTGAAGGGGGCTTTAAAATGAACACTGAAGCTTTCTTT
NA | NA | TRBJ1-1 | TRBV19 | CASSISRGTEAFF | TGTGCCAGTAGTATATCCAGGGGCACTGAAGCTTTCTTT
NA | TRBD2 | TRBJ2-7 | TRBV7-6 | CASSLGTSGSYEQYF | TGTGCCAGCAGCTTAGGGACTAGCGGCTCCTACGAGCAGTACTTC
NA | TRBD1 | TRBJ1-2 | TRBV10-2 | CASSGQGSGYTF | TGCGCCAGCAGTGGACAGGGGAGTGGCTACACCTTC
NA | TRBD2 | TRBJ2-3 | TRBV9 | CASSASGLAGLTQYF | TGTGCCAGCAGCGCATCGGGACTAGCGGGACTTACGCAGTATTTT
NA | NA | TRBJ2-5 | TRBV7-7 | CASSRRGQETQYF | TGTGCTAGCAGCCGGAGAGGCCAAGAGACCCAGTACTTC
once | TRBD1 | TRBJ1-1 | TRBV5-1 | CASSQGTANTEAFF | TGCGCCAGCAGCCAGGGGACAGCGAACACTGAAGCTTTCTTT
few | NA | TRBJ2-7 | TRBV6-5 | CASRSRRDYEQYF | TGTGCCAGCAGATCGAGGAGAGACTACGAGCAGTACTTC
once | NA | TRBJ2-3 | TRBV6-6 | CASSPSDTQYF | TGTGCCAGCAGCCCCTCGGATACGCAGTATTTT